Following are 7 T cell receptor beta chains from one sample sequenced in a study of blood T cell repertoires in COVID-19. Assay used: immunoSEQ multiplex PCR; TCRdb lists only in-frame clones, some missing. This sample has 300,000 to 400,000 clones, with roughly nine tenths found just once. The sequenced sample consisted of peripheral blood. All receptors derive from a woman in her 30s with COVID-19, enrolled during active disease.

This clone was counted once. The chain employs TRBV3-1 (or the pseudogene TRBV3-2) and TRBJ2-7; D not resolved. Germline lookup yields CDR1 LGHDT and CDR2 YNNKEL (reference sequence). Deletions cut 1 base from V and 8 bases from J, with 12 bases between. The CDR3 is made up of 13 amino acids. The CDR3 loop is CASSQVHGMQQYF. CDR3 coding DNA: TGTGCCAGCAGCCAAGTTCACGGTATGCAGCAGTACTTC.

This chain joins TRBV9 and TRBJ2-1; the match to TRBD2 covers 11 bases. J lost 5 bases, V lost 2 bases, and 6 bases had no gene match. The CDR3 consists of 16 residues. CDR1 is SGDLS, CDR2 YYNGEE, per germline. CDR3 DNA: TGTGCCAGCAGCGTCCTTAGCGGGAGGGTAAACAATGAGCAGTTCTTC. It codes for CASSVLSGRVNNEQFF.

V gene TRBV10-2 combines with J gene TRBJ1-4; no definite D call. V gave up 5 bases and J gave up 0 bases, with 13 bases separating them. The germline V gene has CDR1 WSHSY and CDR2 SAAADI. This CDR3 has 16 residues. In DNA, the CDR3 is TGCGCCAGCAGTACGAGGGAGGCATCAACTAATGAAAAACTGTTTTTT. Amino acids: CASSTREASTNEKLFF.

This chain connects TRBV7-3 to TRBJ2-1, with TRBD1 identical over 8 bases. CDR3 length: 15 residues. Germline values: CDR1 SGHTA, CDR2 FQGTGA. V lost 2 bases to trimming and J lost 9 bases; unmatched junction nucleotides: 9. This CDR3 is CASSLGQGAGFEQFF. The DNA of the CDR3 is TGTGCCAGCAGCTTAGGTCAGGGGGCCGGTTTTGAGCAGTTCTTC. The complete variable domain, with remaining parts taken from reference TRBV7-3 and TRBJ2-1, reads GAGVSQTPSNKVTEKGKYVELRCDPISGHTALYWYRQSLGQGPEFLIYFQGTGAADDSGLPNDRFFAVRPEGSVSTLKIQRTERGDSAVYLCASSLGQGAGFEQFFGPGTRLTVL.

J is TRBJ2-5 and V is TRBV2; TRBD2 might be the D (5 bases). Per the germline V gene, CDR1 is SNHLY and CDR2 is FYNNEI. With 3 bases removed from V and 1 base from J, the gap between germline ends came to 9 bases. There are 14 residues in the CDR3. Written as DNA, the CDR3 is TGTGCCAGCAGTGAGAGGGAGCCCCAAGAGACCCAGTACTTC. Its protein is CASSEREPQETQYF.

This rearrangement joins TRBV5-4 to TRBJ2-5; D might be TRBD2 (6 bases). The CDR3 has 15 amino acids. Germline CDR1 SGHNT, CDR2 YYREEE (reference sequence). The V and J ends lost 4 bases and 4 bases respectively, with 17 bases between them. CDR3 sequence reads: CASSARGRLGETQYF. In DNA form, the CDR3 reads TGTGCCAGCAGCGCTCGGGGGAGGTTGGGAGAGACCCAGTACTTC.

The chain employs TRBV19 and TRBJ1-1, with D hard to call. Per germline, CDR1 LNHDA and CDR2 SQIVND (reference sequence). There are 14 residues in the CDR3. The V end lost 5 bases, the J end lost 3 bases, and 13 bases lay between the germline ends. Written as DNA, the CDR3 is TGTGCCAGTAGTCCGTCGAGAGGAGACACTGAAGCTTTCTTT. It specifies CASSPSRGDTEAFF.